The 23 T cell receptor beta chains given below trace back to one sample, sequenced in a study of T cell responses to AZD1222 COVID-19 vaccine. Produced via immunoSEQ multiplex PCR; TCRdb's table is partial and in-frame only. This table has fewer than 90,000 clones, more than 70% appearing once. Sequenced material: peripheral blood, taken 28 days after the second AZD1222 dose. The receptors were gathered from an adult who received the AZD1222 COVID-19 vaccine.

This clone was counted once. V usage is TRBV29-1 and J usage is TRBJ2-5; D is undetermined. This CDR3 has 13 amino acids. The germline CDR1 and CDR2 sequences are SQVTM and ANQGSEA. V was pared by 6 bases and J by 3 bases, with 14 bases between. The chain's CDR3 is CSVAGGQKETQYF. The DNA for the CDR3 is TGCAGCGTGGCCGGCGGCCAAAAAGAGACCCAGTACTTC.

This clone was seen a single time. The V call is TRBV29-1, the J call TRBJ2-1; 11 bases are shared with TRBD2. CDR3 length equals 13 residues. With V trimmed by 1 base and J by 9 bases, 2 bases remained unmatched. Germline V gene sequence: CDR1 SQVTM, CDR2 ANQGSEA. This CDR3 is CSVEGLAGGEQFF. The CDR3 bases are TGCAGCGTTGAAGGGCTAGCGGGAGGTGAGCAGTTCTTC.

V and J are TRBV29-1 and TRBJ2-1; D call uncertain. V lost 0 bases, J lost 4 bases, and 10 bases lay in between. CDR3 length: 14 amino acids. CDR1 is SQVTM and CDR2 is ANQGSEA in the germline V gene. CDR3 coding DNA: TGCAGCGTTGAAGACGACGAGGAGTACAATGAGCAGTTCTTC. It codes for CSVEDDEEYNEQFF.

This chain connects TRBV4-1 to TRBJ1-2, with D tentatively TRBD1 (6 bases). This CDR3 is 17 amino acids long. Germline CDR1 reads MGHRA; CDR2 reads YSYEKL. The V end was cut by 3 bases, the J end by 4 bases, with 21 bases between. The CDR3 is CASSHLSRDKGVYGYTF. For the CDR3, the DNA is TGCGCCAGCAGCCATCTATCCCGGGACAAGGGGGTCTATGGCTACACCTTC.

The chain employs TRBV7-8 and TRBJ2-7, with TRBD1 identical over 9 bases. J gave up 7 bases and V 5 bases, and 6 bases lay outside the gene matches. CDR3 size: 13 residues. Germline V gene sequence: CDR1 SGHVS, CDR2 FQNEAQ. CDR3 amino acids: CASSNRQGVEQYF. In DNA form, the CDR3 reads TGTGCCAGCAGCAACCGACAGGGGGTTGAGCAGTACTTC.

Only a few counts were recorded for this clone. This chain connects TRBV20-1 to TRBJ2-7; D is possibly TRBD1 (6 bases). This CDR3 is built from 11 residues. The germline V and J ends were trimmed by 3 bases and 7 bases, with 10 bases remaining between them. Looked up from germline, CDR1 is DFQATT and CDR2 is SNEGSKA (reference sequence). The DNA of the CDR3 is TGCAGTGCTAGGGTTACAGGGGAGCAGTACTTC. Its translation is CSARVTGEQYF.

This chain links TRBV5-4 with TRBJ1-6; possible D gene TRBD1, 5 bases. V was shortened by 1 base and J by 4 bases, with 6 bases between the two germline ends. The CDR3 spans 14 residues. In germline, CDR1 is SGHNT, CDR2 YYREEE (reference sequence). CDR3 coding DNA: TGTGCCAGCAGCTTGAGACAGTATAATTCACCCCTCCACTTT. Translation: CASSLRQYNSPLHF.

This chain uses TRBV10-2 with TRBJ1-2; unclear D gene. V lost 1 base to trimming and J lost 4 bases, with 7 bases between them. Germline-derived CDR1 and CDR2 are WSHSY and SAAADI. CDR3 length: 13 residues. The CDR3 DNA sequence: TGCGCCAGCAGTGAGTACGACTTCTATGGCTACACCTTC. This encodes CASSEYDFYGYTF.

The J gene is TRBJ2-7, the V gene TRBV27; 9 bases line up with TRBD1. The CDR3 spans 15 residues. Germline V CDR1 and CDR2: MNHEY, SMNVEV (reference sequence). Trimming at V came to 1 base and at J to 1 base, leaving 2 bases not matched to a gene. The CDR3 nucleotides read TGTGCCAGCAGTTTATTGGGACAGGGATCCTACGAGCAGTACTTC. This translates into CASSLLGQGSYEQYF.

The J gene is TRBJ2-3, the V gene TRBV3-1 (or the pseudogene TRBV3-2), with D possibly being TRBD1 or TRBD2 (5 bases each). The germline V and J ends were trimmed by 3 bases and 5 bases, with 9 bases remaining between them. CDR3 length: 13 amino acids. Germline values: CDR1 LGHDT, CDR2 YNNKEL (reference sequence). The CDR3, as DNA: TGTGCCAGCAGCCATGCTGGGGGAGATACGCAGTATTTT. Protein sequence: CASSHAGGDTQYF.

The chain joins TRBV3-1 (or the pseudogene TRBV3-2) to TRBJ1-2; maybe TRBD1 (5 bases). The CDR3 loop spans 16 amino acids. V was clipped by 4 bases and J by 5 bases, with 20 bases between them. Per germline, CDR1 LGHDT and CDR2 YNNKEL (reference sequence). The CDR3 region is CASSPSRAGTIYGYTF. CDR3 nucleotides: TGTGCCAGCAGCCCTTCCCGCGCAGGGACGATTTATGGCTACACCTTC.

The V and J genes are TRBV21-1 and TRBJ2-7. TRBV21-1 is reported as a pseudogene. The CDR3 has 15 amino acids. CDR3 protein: CASSKVGGRGHEQYF. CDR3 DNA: TGTGCCAGCAGCAAAGTCGGGGGCAGGGGACACGAGCAGTACTTC.

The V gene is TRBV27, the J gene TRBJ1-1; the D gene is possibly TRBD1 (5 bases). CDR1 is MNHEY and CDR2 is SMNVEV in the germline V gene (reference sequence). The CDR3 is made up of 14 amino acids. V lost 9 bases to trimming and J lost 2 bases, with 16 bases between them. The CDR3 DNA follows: TGTGCCAGTTCCCGAACAGGCGTCAACACTGAAGCTTTCTTT. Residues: CASSRTGVNTEAFF.

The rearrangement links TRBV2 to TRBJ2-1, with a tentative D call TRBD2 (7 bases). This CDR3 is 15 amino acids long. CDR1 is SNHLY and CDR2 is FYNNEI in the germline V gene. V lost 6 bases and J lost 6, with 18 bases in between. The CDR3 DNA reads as TGTGCCAGCAGGCCGACGGGGGGCGGTTTCAATGAGCAGTTCTTC. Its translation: CASRPTGGGFNEQFF.

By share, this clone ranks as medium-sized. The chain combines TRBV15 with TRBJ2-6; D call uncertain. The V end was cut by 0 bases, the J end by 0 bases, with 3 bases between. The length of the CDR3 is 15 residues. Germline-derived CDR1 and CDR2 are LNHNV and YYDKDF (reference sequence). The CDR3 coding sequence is TGTGCCACCAGCAGAGACAACTCTGGGGCCAACGTCCTGACTTTC. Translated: CATSRDNSGANVLTF.

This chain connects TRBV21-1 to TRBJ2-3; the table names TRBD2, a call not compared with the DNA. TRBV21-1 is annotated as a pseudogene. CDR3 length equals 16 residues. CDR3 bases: TGTGCCAGCAGCCCAAGGACTAGCGGGAGGACAGATACGCAGTATTTT. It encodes CASSPRTSGRTDTQYF.

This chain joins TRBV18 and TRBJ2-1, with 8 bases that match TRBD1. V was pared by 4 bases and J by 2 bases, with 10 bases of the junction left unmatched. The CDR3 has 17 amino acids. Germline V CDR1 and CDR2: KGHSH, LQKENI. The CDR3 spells CASSQPGQAIPYNEQFF. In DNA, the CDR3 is TGTGCCAGCTCACAGCCGGGACAGGCCATCCCCTACAATGAGCAGTTCTTC.

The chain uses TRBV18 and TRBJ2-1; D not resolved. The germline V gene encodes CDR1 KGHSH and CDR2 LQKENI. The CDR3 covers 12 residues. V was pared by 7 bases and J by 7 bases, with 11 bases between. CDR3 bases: TGTGCCAGCTTCTCGACGCCGAATGAGCAGTTCTTC. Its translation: CASFSTPNEQFF.

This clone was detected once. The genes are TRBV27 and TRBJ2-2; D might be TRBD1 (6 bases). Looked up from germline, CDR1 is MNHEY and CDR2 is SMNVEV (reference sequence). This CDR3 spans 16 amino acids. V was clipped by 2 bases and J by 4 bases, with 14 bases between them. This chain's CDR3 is CASSLVGGMGTGELFF. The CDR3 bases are TGTGCCAGCAGTTTAGTAGGGGGTATGGGCACCGGGGAGCTGTTTTTT.

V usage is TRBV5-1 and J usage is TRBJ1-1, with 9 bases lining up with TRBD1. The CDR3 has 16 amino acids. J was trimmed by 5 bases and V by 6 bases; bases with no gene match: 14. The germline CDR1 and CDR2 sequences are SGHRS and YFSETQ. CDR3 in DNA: TGCGCCAGCAACACTCGGACAGGGGAGGTTCGGACTGAAGCTTTCTTT. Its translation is CASNTRTGEVRTEAFF. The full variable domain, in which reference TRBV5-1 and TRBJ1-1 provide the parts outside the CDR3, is KAGVTQTPRYLIKTRGQQVTLSCSPISGHRSVSWYQQTPGQGLQFLFEYFSETQRNKGNFPGRFSGRQFSNSRSEMNVSTLELGDSALYLCASNTRTGEVRTEAFFGQGTRLTVV.

This chain's CDR3 is CASSVGWDTEAFF. For the CDR3, the DNA is TGTGCCAGCAGCGTCGGGTGGGACACTGAAGCTTTCTTT. This sequence joins TRBV9 and TRBJ1-1; D unclear. V lost 2 bases and J lost 3, with 8 bases in between. Germline loops: CDR1 SGDLS, CDR2 YYNGEE. This CDR3 has 13 residues.

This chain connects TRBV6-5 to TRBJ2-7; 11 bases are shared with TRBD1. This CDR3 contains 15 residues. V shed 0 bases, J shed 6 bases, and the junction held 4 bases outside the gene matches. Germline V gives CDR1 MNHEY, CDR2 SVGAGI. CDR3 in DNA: TGTGCCAGCAGTTACTCTGGACAGGGGGCTTTCGAGCAGTACTTC. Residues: CASSYSGQGAFEQYF.

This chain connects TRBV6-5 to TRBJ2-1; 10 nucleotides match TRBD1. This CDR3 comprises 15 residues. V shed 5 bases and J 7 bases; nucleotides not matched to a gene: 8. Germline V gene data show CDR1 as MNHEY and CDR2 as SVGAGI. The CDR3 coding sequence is TGTGCCAGCAGTCTGGGACAGGGGCAAAAAAATGAGCAGTTCTTC. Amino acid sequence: CASSLGQGQKNEQFF.